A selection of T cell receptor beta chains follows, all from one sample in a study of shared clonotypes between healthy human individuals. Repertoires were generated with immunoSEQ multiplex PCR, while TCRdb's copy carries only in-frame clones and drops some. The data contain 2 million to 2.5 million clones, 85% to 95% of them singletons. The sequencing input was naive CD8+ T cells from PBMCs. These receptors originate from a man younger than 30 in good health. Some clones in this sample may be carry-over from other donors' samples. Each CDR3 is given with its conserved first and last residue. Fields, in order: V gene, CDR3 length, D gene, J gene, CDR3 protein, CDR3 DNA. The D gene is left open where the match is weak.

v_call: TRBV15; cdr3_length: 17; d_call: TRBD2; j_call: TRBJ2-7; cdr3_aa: CATSELAGGGSSYEQYF; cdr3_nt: TGTGCCACCAGCGAACTAGCGGGAGGAGGTAGCTCCTACGAGCAGTACTTC
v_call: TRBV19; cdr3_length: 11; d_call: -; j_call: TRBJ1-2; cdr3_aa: CASSNMNGYTF; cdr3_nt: TGTGCCAGTAGTAATATGAATGGCTACACCTTC
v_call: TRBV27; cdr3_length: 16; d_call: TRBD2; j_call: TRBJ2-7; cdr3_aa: CASSLYWLAGAGEQYF; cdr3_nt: TGTGCCAGCAGTTTATACTGGCTAGCGGGAGCGGGCGAGCAGTACTTC
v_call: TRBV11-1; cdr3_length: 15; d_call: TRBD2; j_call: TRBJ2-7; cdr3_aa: CASSLELAGSYEQYF; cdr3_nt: TGTGCCAGCAGCTTAGAGCTAGCGGGGTCCTACGAGCAGTACTTC
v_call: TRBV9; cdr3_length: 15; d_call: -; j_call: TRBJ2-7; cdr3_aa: CASSVESNPLYEQYF; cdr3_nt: TGTGCCAGCAGCGTAGAGTCTAACCCCCTCTACGAGCAGTACTTC
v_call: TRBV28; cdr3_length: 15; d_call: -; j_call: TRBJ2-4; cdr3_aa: CASSQGFSAQGIQYF; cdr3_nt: TGTGCCAGCAGTCAGGGGTTTTCGGCACAGGGCATTCAGTACTTC
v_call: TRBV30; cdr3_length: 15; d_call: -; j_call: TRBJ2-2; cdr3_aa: CAWSVGRGSLGELFF; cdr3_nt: TGTGCCTGGAGTGTGGGGAGAGGTTCGTTGGGGGAGCTGTTTTTT
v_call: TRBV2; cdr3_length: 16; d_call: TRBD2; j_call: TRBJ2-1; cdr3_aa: CASRVIAGGPHNEQFF; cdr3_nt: TGTGCCAGCAGGGTTATAGCGGGAGGTCCTCACAATGAGCAGTTCTTC
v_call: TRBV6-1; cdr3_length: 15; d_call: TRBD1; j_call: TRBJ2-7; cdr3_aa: CASSIFRGSSYEQYF; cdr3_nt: TGTGCCAGCAGTATCTTCAGGGGGAGCTCCTACGAGCAGTACTTC
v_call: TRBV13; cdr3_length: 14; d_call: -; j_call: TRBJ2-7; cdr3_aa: CASSLGAAAYEQYF; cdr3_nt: TGTGCCAGCAGCTTAGGAGCGGCCGCCTACGAGCAGTACTTC